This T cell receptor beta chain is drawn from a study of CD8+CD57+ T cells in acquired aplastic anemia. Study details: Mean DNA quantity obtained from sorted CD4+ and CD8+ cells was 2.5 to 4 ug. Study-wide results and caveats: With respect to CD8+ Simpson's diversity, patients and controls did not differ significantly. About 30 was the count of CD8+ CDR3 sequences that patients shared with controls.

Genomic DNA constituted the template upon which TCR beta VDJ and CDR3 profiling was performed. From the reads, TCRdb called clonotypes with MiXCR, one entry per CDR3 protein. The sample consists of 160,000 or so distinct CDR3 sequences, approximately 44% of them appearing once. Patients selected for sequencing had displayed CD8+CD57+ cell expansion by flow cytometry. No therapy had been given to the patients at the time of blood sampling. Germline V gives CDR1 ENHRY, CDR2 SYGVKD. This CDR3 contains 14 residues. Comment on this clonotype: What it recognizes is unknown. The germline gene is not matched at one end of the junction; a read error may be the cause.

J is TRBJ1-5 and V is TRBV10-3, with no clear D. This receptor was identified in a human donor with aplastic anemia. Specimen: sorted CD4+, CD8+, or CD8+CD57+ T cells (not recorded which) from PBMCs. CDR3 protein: CDSIMTDSSQPQHF. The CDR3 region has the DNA TGTGACAGCATTATGACGGATAGCAGTCAGCCCCAGCATTTT.